Listed below are T cell receptor beta chains from one sample, sequenced in a study of tumor-infiltrating lymphocytes in primary liver carcinoma. TCRdb processed the multiplex PCR reads anew with MiXCR; each CDR3 protein has one entry. The data contain 85,000 to 100,000 distinct CDR3 sequences, less than 75% of them singletons. What was sequenced was tumor-adjacent normal liver tissue. All receptors come from a man aged 35-49 years with primary liver carcinoma and hepatitis B virus infection. CDR3s include the opening cysteine and the closing phenylalanine or tryptophan. Each record gives: clone size, CDR3 length, V gene, J gene, D gene, CDR3 DNA, CDR3 protein. A D gene is named only where the DNA matches it firmly. A row's size may be missing; if present it is once, few, many or a size class.

>.|13|TRBV11-3|TRBJ1-1|TRBD1
TGTGCCAGCAGGTTAGCAGGGGGGACTGAAACTTCCTTT
CASRLAGGTETSF
>many|14|TRBV5-6|TRBJ2-7|.
TGTGCCAGCAGCTCGGACACTTACTCCTACGAGCAGTACTTC
CASSSDTYSYEQYF
>.|16|TRBV11-2|TRBJ1-1|TRBD1
TGTGCCAGCAGCTTCGTGACAGGGGGAATAAACACTGAAGCTTTCTTT
CASSFVTGGINTEAFF
>.|12|TRBV12-3/TRBV12-4|TRBJ2-7|.
TGTACCAGCAGTTTAAGACAGTTCGAGCAGTACTTC
CTSSLRQFEQYF
>.|13|TRBV29-1|TRBJ2-1|.
TGCAGCGCTGTTCTGACACCGCGGACTGAGCAGTTCTTC
CSAVLTPRTEQFF
>.|15|TRBV5-1|TRBJ2-2|TRBD1
TGCGCCAGCAGCTACGGACAGGGTATTCCCGGGGAGCGGTTTTTT
CASSYGQGIPGERFF
>many|15|TRBV5-1|TRBJ2-7|.
TGCGCCAGCAGCTTGGTTGGGACGGCCTTCTTAGGGCAGTACTTC
CASSLVGTAFLGQYF
>.|12|TRBV30|TRBJ2-5|.
TGCGCCTGGAGTGTAGTGGGGGAGACCCAGTACTTC
CAWSVVGETQYF
>.|15|TRBV14|TRBJ2-1|.
TGTGCCACCAACCACCCAGGGGGAGGTTACAATGAGCAGTTCTTC
CATNHPGGGYNEQFF
>.|13|TRBV11-2|TRBJ2-7|.
TGTGCCAGCAGCTCTCGGCTAGCCGAGGAGCACTACTTC
CASSSRLAEEHYF
>few|13|TRBV20-1|TRBJ2-3|.
TGCAGTGCTAGAGAGGTGGTAGCAGATACGCAGTATTTT
CSAREVVADTQYF
>.|12|TRBV6-2/TRBV6-3|TRBJ2-4|.
TGTACCAGCAGTGTGGCCAAAAACATTCAGTGCTTC
CTSSVAKNIQCF
>.|17|TRBV4-1|TRBJ2-1|.
TGCGCTAGCAGCATAGAGGCGGGAGTACAGGGGAGGAATGTGCAGTTCTTC
CASSIEAGVQGRNVQFF
>few|14|TRBV20-1|TRBJ2-7|TRBD2
TGCAGTGCTCCCTCCGGGACTAGTCTTTACGAGCAGTACTTC
CSAPSGTSLYEQYF
>many|12|TRBV12-3/TRBV12-4|TRBJ2-2|TRBD1
TGTGCCAGCAGCACAGGGGCCGGGGAGCTGTTTTTT
CASSTGAGELFF
>many|14|TRBV6-6|TRBJ2-5|TRBD2
TGTGCCAGCAGTTACCTGGCGGGAGGAGAGACCCAGTACTTC
CASSYLAGGETQYF
>once|17|TRBV10-3|TRBJ1-5|TRBD1
TGTGTCATCAGTGAGTCCCTACCGGGACAGGGGAATCAGCCTCAGCATTTT
CVISESLPGQGNQPQHF
>.|14|TRBV11-2|TRBJ2-7|.
TGTGCCAGTAGCTTAACCAATGGAGCATACGAGCAGTACTTC
CASSLTNGAYEQYF
>.|16|TRBV5-1|TRBJ2-3|.
TGCGCCAGCAGCCTAATCCAGACAGGTTTTGCAGATACGCAGTATTTT
CASSLIQTGFADTQYF
>.|15|TRBV6-2/TRBV6-3|TRBJ2-2|.
TGTGCCAGCAGTTCAGACATGACTAGAGGCGGGGAGCTGTTTTTT
CASSSDMTRGGELFF